This TCR beta chain was observed in a study of T cell responses to AZD1222 COVID-19 vaccine. Findings and caveats of the study: The donors showed a predominance of white British ancestry and of females, with possible underestimation of clonal diversity.

Between the trimmed V and J ends, which lost 1 base and 13 bases, there was a span of 17 bases. The CDR3 contains 13 residues. The germline gives CDR1 LGHDT, CDR2 YNNKEL (reference sequence). This clone is a singleton in its sample. Its antigen remains unknown. Clones were read by immunoSEQ multiplex PCR, and TCRdb kept only the in-frame ones, dropping some. The table has about 150,000 clones, 75% to 95% seen once. The TCR was taken from an adult who received the AZD1222 COVID-19 vaccine. This sequence joins TRBV3-1 (or the pseudogene TRBV3-2) and TRBJ2-7, with D perhaps given as TRBD1 or TRBD2 (6 bases each). The sequences come from peripheral blood, collected 28 days after the second AZD1222 dose. The chain's CDR3 is CASSQAAGGYLYF. The DNA of the CDR3 is TGTGCCAGCAGCCAAGCTGCCGGGGGCTACCTCTACTTC.